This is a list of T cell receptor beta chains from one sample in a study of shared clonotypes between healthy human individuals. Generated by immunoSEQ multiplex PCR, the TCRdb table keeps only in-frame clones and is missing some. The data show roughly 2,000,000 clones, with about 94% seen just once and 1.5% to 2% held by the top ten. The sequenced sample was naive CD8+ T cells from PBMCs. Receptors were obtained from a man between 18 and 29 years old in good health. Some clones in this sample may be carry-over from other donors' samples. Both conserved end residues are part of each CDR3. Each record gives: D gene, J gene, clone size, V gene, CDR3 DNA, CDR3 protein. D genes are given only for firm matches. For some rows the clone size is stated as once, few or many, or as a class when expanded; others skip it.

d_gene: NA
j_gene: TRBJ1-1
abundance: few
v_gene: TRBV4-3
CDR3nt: TGCGCCAGCAGCCAAAGCAGGCTGAACCCTGAAGCTTTCTTT
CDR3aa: CASSQSRLNPEAFF

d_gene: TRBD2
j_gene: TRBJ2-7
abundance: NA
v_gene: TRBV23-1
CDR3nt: TGCGCCAGCACAGCACCTGGGACAGCGATTCCGGGACTAGCGGGAGAGGCCTCCTACGAGCAGTACTTC
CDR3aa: CASTAPGTAIPGLAGEASYEQYF

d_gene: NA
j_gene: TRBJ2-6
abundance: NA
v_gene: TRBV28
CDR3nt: TGTGCCAGCAGCAGGCCCGACTCTGGGGCCAACGTCCTGACTTTC
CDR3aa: CASSRPDSGANVLTF

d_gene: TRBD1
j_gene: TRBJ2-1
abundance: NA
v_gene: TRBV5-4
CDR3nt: TGTGCCAGCAGCCACCCCTTTTCCGGGGACAGGGGGGTAAATGAGCAGTTCTTC
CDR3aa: CASSHPFSGDRGVNEQFF

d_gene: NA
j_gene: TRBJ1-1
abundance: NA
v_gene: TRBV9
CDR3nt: TGTGCCAGCAGCGTAGGTGGGGAAGGGAGAAACACTGAAGCTTTCTTT
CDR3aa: CASSVGGEGRNTEAFF

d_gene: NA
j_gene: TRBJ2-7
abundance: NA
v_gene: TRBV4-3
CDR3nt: TGCGCCAGCAGCCAAGATCAAATGGGGACACTCGTATCCTACGAGCAGTACTTC
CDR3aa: CASSQDQMGTLVSYEQYF

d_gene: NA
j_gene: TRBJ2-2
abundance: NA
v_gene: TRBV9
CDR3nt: TGTGCCAGCAGCGTAGCCCCGACTACGTACACCGGGGAGCTGTTTTTT
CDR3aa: CASSVAPTTYTGELFF

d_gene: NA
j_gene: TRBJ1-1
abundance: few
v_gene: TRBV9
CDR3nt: TGTGCCAGCAGCGTACACCCCGGTAACCCGATCGAAGCTTTCTTT
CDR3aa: CASSVHPGNPIEAFF

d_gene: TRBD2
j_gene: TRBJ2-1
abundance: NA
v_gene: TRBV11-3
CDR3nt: TGTGCCAGCAGCTGGGGACTAGCGGGAGTCGGTGAGCAGTTCTTC
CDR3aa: CASSWGLAGVGEQFF

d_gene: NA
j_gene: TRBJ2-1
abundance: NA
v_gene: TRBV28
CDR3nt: TGTGCCAGCAGTCCTCAGAGGGGTAACAATGAGCAGTTCTTC
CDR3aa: CASSPQRGNNEQFF

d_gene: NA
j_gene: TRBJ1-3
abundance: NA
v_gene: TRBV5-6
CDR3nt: TGTGCCAGCAGCTCCGACAGAGGAAACACCATATATTTT
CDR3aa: CASSSDRGNTIYF

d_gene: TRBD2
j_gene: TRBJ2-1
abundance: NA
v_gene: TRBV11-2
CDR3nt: TGTGCCAGCAGCCCGGGACTAGCGGGAACAATATCCTACAATGAGCAGTTCTTC
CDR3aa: CASSPGLAGTISYNEQFF

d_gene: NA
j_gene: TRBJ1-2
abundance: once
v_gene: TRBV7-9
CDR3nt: TGTGCCAGCAGCTTCCCCGGCCCAAACTATGGCTACACCTTC
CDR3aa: CASSFPGPNYGYTF

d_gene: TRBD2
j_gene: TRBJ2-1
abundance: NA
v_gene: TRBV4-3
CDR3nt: TGCGCCAGCAGCCACGCGACTAGCCCCGGGCTCAATGAGCAGTTCTTC
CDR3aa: CASSHATSPGLNEQFF

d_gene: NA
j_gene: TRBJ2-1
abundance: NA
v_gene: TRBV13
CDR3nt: TGTGCCAGCAGCTTATTCTACCGACTAGTTGTGCTCGATGAGCAGTTCTTC
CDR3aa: CASSLFYRLVVLDEQFF

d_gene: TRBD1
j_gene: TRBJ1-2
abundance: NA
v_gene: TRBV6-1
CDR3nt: TGTGCCAGCAGTGATTCTTACAGGGGCCCCCTTAACTATGGCTACACCTTC
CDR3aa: CASSDSYRGPLNYGYTF